This T cell receptor beta chain came from a study of tumor-infiltrating lymphocytes in localized non-small cell lung cancer (dated by TCRdb to the early 2020s). For context, the study as a whole: Several histologies were represented in the cohort, which also included both smokers and never-smokers as well as patients whose samples were collected after neoadjuvant chemotherapy. Alongside flow cytometry, multiplex immunofluorescence, RNA-seq, exome sequencing and proteomics, TCR sequencing was applied to the same patients as one of several integrated assays. For approximately 50 patients, immunoSEQ T-cell fraction was compared between paired tumor and uninvolved lung. The overall ICON cohort comprised 150 or so surgical patients with localized non-small cell lung cancer whose tumors were resected. Each patient contributed resected tumor tissue and uninvolved lung tissue from the same patient, described as non-adjacent to the tumor.

This clone was seen a few times. Its target antigen remains unknown. No base quality values were provided; no much bigger clone lies one nucleotide off. The T-cell fraction in tumor and uninvolved lung tissue was provided by TCR sequencing with the immunoSEQ assay. The authors processed their data as follows. In the survival analysis, patients were divided into a high T-cell fraction group (upper tertile) and a low T-cell fraction group (lower two tertiles), and the two groups were compared using a log-rank test. A signed-rank test was used to test paired tumor versus uninvolved lung differences in T-cell fraction. Imported from immuneACCESS, the table was reduced by TCRdb to in-frame sequences with V and J called. These copies leave out some clones; in studies compared against another copy, an unresolved V gene accounts for under half, and the cause of the remainder is not known. V, J and clone size are those of that table, while D and trimming were read from the DNA. Within this sample are roughly 9,900 clones, with 60% to 80% of them counted one time only. The biggest ten clones account for less than 25% of the sample.

There are 11 amino acids in the CDR3, from cysteine to phenylalanine inclusive. Only the CDR3 DNA is retained, 33 bases long and in frame from the first base. The germline V gene yields ENHRY for CDR1 and SYGVKD for CDR2. The trim is 11 bases for V and 3 bases for J, with a gap of 10 bases between the germline ends. The investigation overall reported the following: In line with immunofluorescence CD3 counts, TCRbeta sequencing supported higher T cell infiltration in tumors compared with uninvolved lung tissue. Assay coverage varied across patients depending on available tissue quantity, so only a subset of the cohort had TCR sequencing. TCR-derived T-cell fraction did not differ between the flow cytometry-defined immunotypes IM1 (good prognosis) and IM2 (poor prognosis). Different pieces of the same tissue were used for different assays, so technical variation could not be separated from intratumor heterogeneity. Tumor T-cell fraction from TCR sequencing was not associated with recurrence-free survival (p = 0.61).

Enrollment in ICON was initiated in 2016, and the last patient was enrolled in 2018. Fresh tumor and matched uninvolved tissue for in-depth immune analyses, including TCR sequencing, were collected from a subcohort of about 77 patients. DNA for TCR sequencing was isolated from bulk tissue, and no cell sorting was done. Sequenced material: lung tumor tissue. The source of this sequence is a human donor with non-small cell lung cancer. The sequence joins TRBV10-3 to TRBJ1-1, with the D gene not clear enough to name. The CDR3 region has the sequence CASTRDTEAFF. The DNA sequence reads TGTGCCTCCACTAGGGACACTGAAGCTTTCTTT.